The entry below describes one T cell receptor (beta chain). Its antigen remains unknown. This sample was taken from a study of cytotoxic CD8 clonotypes in ibrutinib-treated CLL. Study-wide results and caveats: Sustained-remission patients were sampled at different times than progressing patients were.

The planned depth of sequencing spanned 1 in 200,000 to 1 in 1 million T cells. The protocol was immunoSEQ multiplex PCR, while the TCRdb copy is restricted to in-frame clones and leaves out a portion. The sample consists of approximately 190,000 clones, approximately 70% of them appearing once. The germline V gene has CDR1 SGHRS and CDR2 YFSETQ. Unmatched junction bases numbered 3, after V lost 4 bases and J lost 0 bases. The CDR3 consists of 15 residues. TCR beta library input comprised about 1.8 micrograms of genomic DNA from cryopreserved PBMCs. The sample in question was PBMCs, obtained after 12 months of ibrutinib treatment. This receptor was taken from a human donor with chronic lymphocytic leukemia. The V call is TRBV5-1, the J call TRBJ2-2, with TRBD2 matching 7 bases. CDR3 nucleotide sequence: TGCGCCAGCAGCCCCCTAGCGGCGAACACCGGGGAGCTGTTTTTT. Its protein product is CASSPLAANTGELFF.